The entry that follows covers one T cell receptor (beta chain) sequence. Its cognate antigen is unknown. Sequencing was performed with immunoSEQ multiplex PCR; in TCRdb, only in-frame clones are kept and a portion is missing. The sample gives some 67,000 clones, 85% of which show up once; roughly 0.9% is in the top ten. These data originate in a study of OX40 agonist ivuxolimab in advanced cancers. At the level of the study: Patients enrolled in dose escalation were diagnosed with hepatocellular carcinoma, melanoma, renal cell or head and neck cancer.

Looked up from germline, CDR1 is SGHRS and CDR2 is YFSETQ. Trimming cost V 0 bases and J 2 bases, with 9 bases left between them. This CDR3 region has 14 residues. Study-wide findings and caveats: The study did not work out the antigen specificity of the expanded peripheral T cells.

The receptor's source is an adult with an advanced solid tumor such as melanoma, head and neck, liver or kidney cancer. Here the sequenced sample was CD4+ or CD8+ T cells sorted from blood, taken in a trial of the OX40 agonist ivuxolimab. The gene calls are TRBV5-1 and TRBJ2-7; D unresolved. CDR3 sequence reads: CASSLGLGTYEQYF. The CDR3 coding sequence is TGCGCCAGCAGCTTGGGTCTGGGAACCTACGAGCAGTACTTC.